These 27 T cell receptor beta chains originate from one sample sequenced in a study of cytomegalovirus exposure and HLA in healthy donors. The PCR contained 60 Vbeta and 13 Jbeta primers. This table comes from immunoSEQ multiplex PCR, and its TCRdb copy is limited to in-frame clones, with some not included. The table records over 65,000 clones, around 85% of them present only once. Specimen: PBMCs. The receptors originated from a human donor in good health.

The chain employs TRBV4-3 and TRBJ2-2; D call uncertain. Between the trimmed V and J ends, which lost 2 bases and 1 base, there was a span of 8 bases. Germline-derived CDR1 and CDR2 are LGHNA and YSLEER. This CDR3 region has 15 residues. The CDR3 DNA reads as TGCGCCAGCAGCCAAAGACACTTGAACACCGGGGAGCTGTTTTTT. This sequence encodes CASSQRHLNTGELFF.

In this sample, this clone turned up a few times. The chain uses TRBV9 and TRBJ1-3; TRBD1 matches at 8 bases. Germline V CDR1 and CDR2: SGDLS, YYNGEE. The V gene end was trimmed by 5 bases and the J gene end by 1 base; junction bases not matched to a gene: 2. The CDR3 length is 14 residues. The CDR3 loop reads CASSDRGSGNTIYF. The CDR3 bases are TGTGCCAGCAGTGACAGGGGATCTGGAAACACCATATATTTT.

The V and J genes are TRBV5-1 and TRBJ2-3, with 13 bases aligning to TRBD2. Germline values: CDR1 SGHRS, CDR2 YFSETQ. Trimming took 5 bases from V and 4 from J; bases not matched to a gene: 13. The CDR3 extends over 18 amino acids. The CDR3 loop is CASSFSGTSGNGADTQYF. For the CDR3, the DNA is TGCGCCAGCAGTTTCTCCGGGACTAGCGGGAATGGGGCAGATACGCAGTATTTT.

V and J are TRBV6-6 and TRBJ1-2; 8 positions match TRBD1. J lost 6 bases, V lost 2 bases, and 8 bases had no gene match. The CDR3 is 15 residues long. The germline V gene encodes CDR1 MNHNY and CDR2 SVGAGI (reference sequence). The CDR3 is CASSYGSGGANGYTF. The CDR3 DNA reads as TGTGCCAGCAGTTACGGGTCAGGGGGCGCAAATGGCTACACCTTC.

This chain uses TRBV11-2 with TRBJ2-5; weak D call: TRBD1 (5 bases). The CDR3 has 14 residues. Trimming took off 4 bases at V and 2 bases at J, with 11 bases between the two ends. Per germline, CDR1 SGHAT and CDR2 FQNNGV. The CDR3 nucleotides are TGTGCCAGCAGCTCTTGGCAGGGTCAAGAGACCCAGTACTTC. Its translation: CASSSWQGQETQYF.

V usage is TRBV6-6 and J usage is TRBJ2-4, with 8 bases fitting TRBD1. This CDR3 has 16 amino acids. Per germline, CDR1 MNHNY and CDR2 SVGAGI (reference sequence). The trim removed 6 bases at V and 1 base at J, leaving 8 bases unmatched. The CDR3 DNA sequence: TGTGCCAGCAGCTCTCAGGGGGCAAGTGCCAAAAACATTCAGTACTTC. Protein sequence: CASSSQGASAKNIQYF.

The chain links TRBV4-3 to TRBJ2-1; 9 positions match TRBD2. CDR1 is LGHNA and CDR2 is YSLEER in the germline V gene. The CDR3 is 17 amino acids. J was trimmed by 2 bases and V by 0 bases; bases with no gene match: 5. CDR3 sequence: CASSQDSGGGAYNEQFF. As DNA, the CDR3 is TGCGCCAGCAGCCAAGATTCCGGCGGGGGGGCCTACAATGAGCAGTTCTTC.

This chain connects TRBV20-1 to TRBJ1-2; D gene unclear. Trimming stripped 5 bases from V and 7 bases from J, with 11 bases between. Germline CDR1 and CDR2: DFQATT and SNEGSKA (reference sequence). The CDR3 runs 11 residues. This CDR3 reads CSAVEEGGYTF. The CDR3 DNA reads as TGCAGTGCTGTGGAGGAAGGTGGCTACACCTTC.

V usage is TRBV29-1 and J usage is TRBJ1-2; D gene uncertain. The length of the CDR3 is 11 residues. V shed 4 bases and J shed 3 bases, with 6 bases lying between them. CDR1 is SQVTM, CDR2 ANQGSEA, per germline. CDR3: CSVGGYYGYTF. CDR3 DNA: TGCAGCGTTGGAGGCTACTATGGCTACACCTTC.

The gene calls are TRBV9 and TRBJ1-2; 9 positions match TRBD1. The length of the CDR3 is 15 residues. J gave up 4 bases and V 0 bases, and 4 bases lay outside the gene matches. Germline assignment: CDR1 SGDLS and CDR2 YYNGEE. CDR3 region: CASSVGGQGIYGYTF. CDR3 sequence (DNA): TGTGCCAGCAGCGTAGGGGGACAGGGTATCTATGGCTACACCTTC.

This clone was counted a single time. The V call is TRBV5-1, the J call TRBJ1-4; 12 nucleotides agree with TRBD1. V lost 3 bases to trimming and J lost 8 bases; unmatched junction nucleotides: 5. The CDR3 runs to 15 residues. In germline, CDR1 is SGHRS, CDR2 YFSETQ. CDR3 amino acids: CASSYGTGGVEKLFF. In DNA form, the CDR3 reads TGCGCCAGCAGCTACGGGACAGGGGGCGTAGAAAAACTGTTTTTT.

The CDR3 coding sequence is TGTGAGGGGGCAGACACTGAAGCTTTCTTT. This translates into CEGADTEAFF. V is TRBV6-4 and J is TRBJ1-1; 7 bases match TRBD1. Germline CDR1 reads MRHNA; CDR2 reads SNTAGT. The CDR3 spans 10 residues.

The gene calls are TRBV28 and TRBJ1-1; D ambiguous. The CDR3 length is 11 residues. Germline V CDR1 and CDR2: MDHEN, SYDVKM. With 3 bases removed from V and 4 bases from J, the gap between germline ends came to 3 bases. The CDR3 is CASSFSTEAFF. CDR3 sequence (DNA): TGTGCCAGCAGTTTTAGCACTGAAGCTTTCTTT.

This clone turned up a few times. In DNA, the CDR3 is TGTGCCAGCAGCTTGTTTAGGGGGGGCGAGCAGTACTTC. Translating gives CASSLFRGGEQYF. The chain recombines TRBV5-8 with TRBJ2-7, with a tentative D call TRBD2 (7 bases). Trimming left V 1 base short and J 6 bases short, with 11 bases between. Looked up from germline, CDR1 is SGHTS and CDR2 is YDEGEE. This CDR3 has 13 residues. Complete variable domain (other parts from reference TRBV5-8 and TRBJ2-7): EAGVTQSPTHLIKTRGQQATLRCSPISGHTSVYWYQQALGLGLQFLLWYDEGEERNRGNFPPRFSGRQFPNYSSELNVNALELEDSALYLCASSLFRGGEQYFGPGTRLTVT.

The chain employs TRBV5-4 and TRBJ1-2, with 7 bases that match TRBD1. The junction had 12 bases not matched to a gene; V was cut back by 3 bases and J by 7 bases. There are 15 residues in the CDR3. The germline V gene encodes CDR1 SGHNT and CDR2 YYREEE (reference sequence). CDR3 residues: CASSYDRAHGAGYTF. CDR3 coding DNA: TGTGCCAGCAGCTACGACAGGGCCCATGGTGCTGGCTACACCTTC.

V and J are TRBV7-4 and TRBJ1-5; D not resolved. The length of the CDR3 is 17 residues. Germline CDR1 is SGHVT and CDR2 is SQSDAQ. The V end lost 1 base, the J end lost 1 base, and 14 bases lay between the germline ends. CDR3 sequence reads: CASSLVGRRMSNQPQHF. The CDR3 bases are TGTGCCAGCAGCTTAGTTGGACGGAGGATGAGCAATCAGCCCCAGCATTTT.

The chain employs TRBV29-1 and TRBJ2-2; a possible D gene is TRBD1 (6 bases). Germline CDR1 is SQVTM and CDR2 is ANQGSEA. The ends were cut back, 6 bases at V and 1 base at J, with 12 bases in the middle. The CDR3 loop spans 14 amino acids. In DNA, the CDR3 is TGCAGCGTGGATACAGGGTGGAACACCGGGGAGCTGTTTTTT. This encodes CSVDTGWNTGELFF.

The chain uses TRBV27 and TRBJ2-1; 7 bases match TRBD1. The CDR3 has 16 residues. Trimming cost V 4 bases and J 10 bases; bases outside gene matches: 16. Germline V gene data show CDR1 as MNHEY and CDR2 as SMNVEV (reference sequence). The CDR3 nucleotides are TGTGCCAGCAGTTGGAACCGGGACAGCCCCCCATGGGAGCAGTTCTTC. Its translation is CASSWNRDSPPWEQFF.

The V call is TRBV28, the J call TRBJ1-2, with 8 positions matching TRBD1. V shed 1 base, J shed 7 bases, and the junction held 8 bases outside the gene matches. The CDR3 runs 15 residues. CDR1 MDHEN and CDR2 SYDVKM come from the germline V gene. DNA of the CDR3: TGTGCCAGCAGTTTATCGGACAGGGCAGGCTCTGGCTACACCTTC. This sequence encodes CASSLSDRAGSGYTF.

This chain connects TRBV6-1 to TRBJ1-2, with a tentative D call TRBD1 (6 bases). Trimming pared 1 base from V and 4 bases from J, leaving 13 bases between. The length of the CDR3 is 15 residues. CDR1 is MNHNS, CDR2 SASEGT, per germline. As DNA, the CDR3 is TGTGCCAGCAGTGAAGTCCGGGGGGCTGGCTATGGCTACACCTTC. It specifies CASSEVRGAGYGYTF.

This clone has more than one count but fewer than ten. This chain uses TRBV2 with TRBJ1-4, with 8 nucleotides matching TRBD1. The CDR3 is 15 residues long. The V gene end was trimmed by 1 base and the J gene end by 7 bases; junction bases not matched to a gene: 5. CDR1 and CDR2 from the germline V gene are SNHLY and FYNNEI. In nucleotides, the CDR3 is TGTGCCAGCAGTGAAGGGACAGGGAGAACTGAAAAACTGTTTTTT. It encodes CASSEGTGRTEKLFF.

This clone appeared a single time. The genes are TRBV6-6 and TRBJ1-5; D might be TRBD1 (5 bases). The CDR3 spans 12 residues. The V end was cut by 4 bases, the J end by 15 bases, with 16 bases between. CDR1 and CDR2 from the germline V gene are MNHNY and SVGAGI (reference sequence). This chain's CDR3 is CASSSDTRRGHF. The CDR3 DNA reads as TGTGCCAGCAGTTCGGACACCCGCCGAGGGCATTTT.

The chain employs TRBV6-7 and TRBJ1-6, with 10 bases that match TRBD1. TRBV6-7 is annotated as an ORF whose role is uncertain. V shed 2 bases, J shed 7 bases, and the junction held 14 bases outside the gene matches. This CDR3 region has 19 residues. In nucleotides, the CDR3 is TGTGCCAGCAGTTACGGCCGGGACAGGGGACGCCTTTTAAATTCACCCCTCCACTTT. This sequence encodes CASSYGRDRGRLLNSPLHF.

This chain connects TRBV15 to TRBJ1-1; weak D call: TRBD1 (6 bases). This CDR3 has 13 residues. Trimming left V 9 bases short and J 5 bases short, with 16 bases between. Germline V lookup: CDR1 LNHNV, CDR2 YYDKDF (reference sequence). The CDR3 nucleotides are TGTGCCACGGATGGGGGGGCTAGGACTGAAGCTTTCTTT. It codes for CATDGGARTEAFF.

This chain connects TRBV18 to TRBJ1-5; no definite D call. The CDR3 consists of 15 residues. Germline lookup yields CDR1 KGHSH and CDR2 LQKENI. Trimming shortened V by 3 bases and J by 1 base, and 10 bases separated the two germline ends. CDR3 sequence: CASSPRTGSNQPQHF. The CDR3 coding sequence is TGTGCCAGCTCACCCAGGACTGGGAGCAATCAGCCCCAGCATTTT.

The rearrangement links TRBV4-2 to TRBJ1-2; 8 nucleotides align to TRBD1. Unmatched junction bases numbered 7, after V lost 5 bases and J lost 2 bases. Germline CDR1 reads LGHNA; CDR2 reads YNFKEQ. The CDR3 is 15 residues long. The CDR3 loop reads CASSILAGGNYGYTF. For the CDR3, the DNA is TGTGCCAGCAGCATACTGGCAGGGGGCAACTATGGCTACACCTTC.

This chain links TRBV9 with TRBJ2-3; 10 bases are shared with TRBD2. The ends lost 5 bases at V and 6 bases at J; junction bases unmatched: 9. This CDR3 region has 15 residues. Germline CDR1 reads SGDLS; CDR2 reads YYNGEE. In nucleotides, the CDR3 is TGTGCCAGCAGTAGAAGCGGGGGGGTGGGGGATACGCAGTATTTT. Amino acids: CASSRSGGVGDTQYF.